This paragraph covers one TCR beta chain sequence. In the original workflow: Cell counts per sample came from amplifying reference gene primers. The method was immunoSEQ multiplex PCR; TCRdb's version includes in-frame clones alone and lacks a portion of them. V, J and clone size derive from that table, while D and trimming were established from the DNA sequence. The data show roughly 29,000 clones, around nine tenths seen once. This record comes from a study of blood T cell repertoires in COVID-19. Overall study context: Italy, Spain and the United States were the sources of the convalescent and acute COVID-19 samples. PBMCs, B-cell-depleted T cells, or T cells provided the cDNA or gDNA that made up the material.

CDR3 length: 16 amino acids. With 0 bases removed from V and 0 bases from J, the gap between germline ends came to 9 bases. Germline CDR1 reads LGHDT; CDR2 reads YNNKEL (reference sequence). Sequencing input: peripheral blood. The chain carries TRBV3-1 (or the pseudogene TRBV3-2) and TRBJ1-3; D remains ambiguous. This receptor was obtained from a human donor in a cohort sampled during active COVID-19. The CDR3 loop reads CASSQEGAVSGNTIYF. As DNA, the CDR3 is TGTGCCAGCAGCCAAGAGGGAGCCGTCTCTGGAAACACCATATATTTT.